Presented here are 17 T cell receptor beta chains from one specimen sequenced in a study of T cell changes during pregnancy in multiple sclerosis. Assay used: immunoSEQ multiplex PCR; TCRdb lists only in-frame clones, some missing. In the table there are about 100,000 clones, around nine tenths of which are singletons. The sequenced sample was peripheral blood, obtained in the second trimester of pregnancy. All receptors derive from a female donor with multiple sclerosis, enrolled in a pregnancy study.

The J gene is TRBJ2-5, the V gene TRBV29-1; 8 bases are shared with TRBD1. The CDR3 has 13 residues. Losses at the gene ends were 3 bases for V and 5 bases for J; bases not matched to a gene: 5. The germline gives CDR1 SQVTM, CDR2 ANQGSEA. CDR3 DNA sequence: TGCAGCGTTGAGGGACAGGACGGTGAGACCCAGTACTTC. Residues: CSVEGQDGETQYF. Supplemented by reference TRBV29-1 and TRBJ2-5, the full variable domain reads SAVISQKPSRDICQRGTSLTIQCQVDSQVTMMFWYRQQPGQSLTLIATANQGSEATYESGFVIDKFPISRPNLTFSTLTVSNMSPEDSSIYLCSVEGQDGETQYFGPGTRLLVL.

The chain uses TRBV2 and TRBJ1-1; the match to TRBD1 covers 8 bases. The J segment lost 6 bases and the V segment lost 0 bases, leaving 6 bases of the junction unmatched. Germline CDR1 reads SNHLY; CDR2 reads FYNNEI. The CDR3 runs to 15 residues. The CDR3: CASSEARTGTAEAFF. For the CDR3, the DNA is TGTGCCAGCAGTGAAGCACGGACAGGGACCGCTGAAGCTTTCTTT. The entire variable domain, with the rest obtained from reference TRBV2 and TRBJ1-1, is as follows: EPEVTQTPSHQVTQMGQEVILRCVPISNHLYFYWYRQILGQKVEFLVSFYNNEISEKSEIFDDQFSVERPDGSNFTLKIRSTKLEDSAMYFCASSEARTGTAEAFFGQGTRLTVV.

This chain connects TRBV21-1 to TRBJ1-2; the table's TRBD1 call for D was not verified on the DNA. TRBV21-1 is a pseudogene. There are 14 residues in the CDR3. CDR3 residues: CASSKASGFNGYTF. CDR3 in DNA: TGTGCCAGCAGCAAAGCCTCAGGTTTCAATGGCTACACCTTC.

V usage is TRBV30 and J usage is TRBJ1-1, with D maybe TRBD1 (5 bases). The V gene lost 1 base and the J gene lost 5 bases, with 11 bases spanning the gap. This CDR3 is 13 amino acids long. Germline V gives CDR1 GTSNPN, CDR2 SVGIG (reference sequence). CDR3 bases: TGTGCCTGGAGTGGGGTCCGGGGGACTGAAGCTTTCTTT. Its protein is CAWSGVRGTEAFF.

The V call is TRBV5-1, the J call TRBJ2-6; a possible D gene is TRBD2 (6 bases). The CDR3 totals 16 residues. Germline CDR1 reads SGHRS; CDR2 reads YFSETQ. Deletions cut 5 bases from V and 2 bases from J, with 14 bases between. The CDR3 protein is CASSQEGWTGANVLTF. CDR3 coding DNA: TGCGCCAGCAGTCAGGAGGGGTGGACTGGGGCCAACGTCCTGACTTTC.

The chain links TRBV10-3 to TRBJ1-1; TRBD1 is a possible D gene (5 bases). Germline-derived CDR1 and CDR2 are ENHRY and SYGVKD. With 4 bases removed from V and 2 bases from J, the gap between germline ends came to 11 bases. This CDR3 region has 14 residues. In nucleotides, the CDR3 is TGTGCCATCAGTGCCCTCGGGGGAAACACTGAAGCTTTCTTT. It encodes CAISALGGNTEAFF.

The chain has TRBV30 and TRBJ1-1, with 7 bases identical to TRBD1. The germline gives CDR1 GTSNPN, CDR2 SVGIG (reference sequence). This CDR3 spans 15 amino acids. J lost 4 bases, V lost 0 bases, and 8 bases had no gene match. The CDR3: CAWSVLTSGGTEAFF. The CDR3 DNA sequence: TGTGCCTGGAGTGTTCTTACCTCAGGGGGCACTGAAGCTTTCTTT. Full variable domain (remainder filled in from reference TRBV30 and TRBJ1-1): SQTIHQWPATLVQPVGSPLSLECTVEGTSNPNLYWYRQAAGRGLQLLFYSVGIGQISSEVPQNLSASRPQDRQFILSSKKLLLSDSGFYLCAWSVLTSGGTEAFFGQGTRLTVV.

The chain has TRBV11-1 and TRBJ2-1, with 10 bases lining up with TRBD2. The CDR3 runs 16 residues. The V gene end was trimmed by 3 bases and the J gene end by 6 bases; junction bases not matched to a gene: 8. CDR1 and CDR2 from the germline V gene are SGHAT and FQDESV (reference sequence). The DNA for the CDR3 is TGTGCCAGCAGCTTTATCAGCGGGAGGGCCCTCAATGAGCAGTTCTTC. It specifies CASSFISGRALNEQFF.

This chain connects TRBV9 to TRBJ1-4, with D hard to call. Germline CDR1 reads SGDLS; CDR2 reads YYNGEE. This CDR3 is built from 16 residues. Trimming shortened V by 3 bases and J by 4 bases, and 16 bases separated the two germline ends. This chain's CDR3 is CASSGGTRTNNEKLFF. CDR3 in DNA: TGTGCCAGCAGCGGTGGCACAAGAACTAATAATGAAAAACTGTTTTTT.

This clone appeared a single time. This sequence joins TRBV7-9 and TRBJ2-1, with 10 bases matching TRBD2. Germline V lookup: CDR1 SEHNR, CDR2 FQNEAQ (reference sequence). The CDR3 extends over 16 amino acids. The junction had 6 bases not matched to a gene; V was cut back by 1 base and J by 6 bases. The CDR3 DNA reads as TGTGCCAGCAGCTTAGGGACTAGCGGACAAACCAATGAGCAGTTCTTC. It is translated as CASSLGTSGQTNEQFF.

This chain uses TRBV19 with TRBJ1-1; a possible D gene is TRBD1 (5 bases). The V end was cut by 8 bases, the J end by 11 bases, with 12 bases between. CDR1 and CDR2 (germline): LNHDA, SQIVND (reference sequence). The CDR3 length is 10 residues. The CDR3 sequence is CASWKGMAFF. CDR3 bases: TGTGCCAGTTGGAAGGGGATGGCTTTCTTT.

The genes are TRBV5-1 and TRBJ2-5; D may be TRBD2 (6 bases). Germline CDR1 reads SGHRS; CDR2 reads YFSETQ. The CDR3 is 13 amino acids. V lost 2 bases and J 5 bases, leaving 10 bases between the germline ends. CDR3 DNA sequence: TGCGCCAGCAGCTTAAACCGGGGGGAGACCCAGTACTTC. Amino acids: CASSLNRGETQYF.

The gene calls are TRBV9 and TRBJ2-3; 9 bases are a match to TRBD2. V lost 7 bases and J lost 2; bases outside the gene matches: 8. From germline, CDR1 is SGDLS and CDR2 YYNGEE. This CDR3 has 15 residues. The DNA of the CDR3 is TGTGCCAGCGGTAGAGCGGGGGGCACCACAGATACGCAGTATTTT. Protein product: CASGRAGGTTDTQYF.

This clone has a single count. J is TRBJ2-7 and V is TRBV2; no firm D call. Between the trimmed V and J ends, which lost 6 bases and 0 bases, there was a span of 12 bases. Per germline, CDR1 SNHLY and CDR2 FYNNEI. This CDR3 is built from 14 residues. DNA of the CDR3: TGTGCCAGCAGCCTAGACCTGTACTCCTACGAGCAGTACTTC. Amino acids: CASSLDLYSYEQYF.

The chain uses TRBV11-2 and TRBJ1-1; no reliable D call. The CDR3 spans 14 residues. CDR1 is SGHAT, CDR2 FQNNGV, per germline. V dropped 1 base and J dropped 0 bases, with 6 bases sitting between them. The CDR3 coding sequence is TGTGCCAGCAGCTTAGGACTAATGAACACTGAAGCTTTCTTT. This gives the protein CASSLGLMNTEAFF.

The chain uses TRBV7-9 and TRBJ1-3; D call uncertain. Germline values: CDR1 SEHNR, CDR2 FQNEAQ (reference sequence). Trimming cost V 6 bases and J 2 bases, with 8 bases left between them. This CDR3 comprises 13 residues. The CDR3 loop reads CASSVEPGNTIYF. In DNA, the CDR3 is TGTGCCAGCAGTGTAGAGCCTGGAAACACCATATATTTT.

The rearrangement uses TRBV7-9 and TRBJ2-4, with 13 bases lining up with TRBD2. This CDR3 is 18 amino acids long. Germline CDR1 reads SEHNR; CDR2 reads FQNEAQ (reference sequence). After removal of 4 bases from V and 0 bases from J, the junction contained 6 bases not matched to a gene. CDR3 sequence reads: CASSSPGLAGLAKNIQYF. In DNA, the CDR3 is TGTGCCAGCAGCTCACCGGGACTAGCGGGGCTAGCCAAAAACATTCAGTACTTC.